This is a list of T cell receptor beta chains from one sample in a study of blood T cell repertoires in COVID-19. Assay: immunoSEQ multiplex PCR; the TCRdb copy retains only in-frame clones and omits some. The table lists under 350,000 clones, roughly nine tenths of them singletons. The specimen sequenced was peripheral blood. The receptors here all came from a woman aged 25 to 39 with COVID-19, enrolled during active disease. Each CDR3 is given with its conserved first and last residue. Each record gives: D gene, CDR3 length, clone size, V gene, J gene, CDR3 DNA, CDR3 protein. A D gene is named only where the DNA matches it firmly. Some rows have no size entry. The others give once, few or many, or a class for an expanded clone.

NA	15	NA	TRBV18	TRBJ2-2	TGTGCCAGCTCACCAGAGGTCTCGAACACCGGGGAGCTGTTTTTT	CASSPEVSNTGELFF
NA	18	few	TRBV7-9	TRBJ1-1	TGTGCCAGCAGCCCGTCCGCCCGGCCAGGAGGAGGGAACACTGAAGCTTTCTTT	CASSPSARPGGGNTEAFF
NA	13	NA	TRBV27	TRBJ1-2	TGTGCCAGCAGTTTATCCCCAACGGTAGGCTACACCTTC	CASSLSPTVGYTF
TRBD2	17	NA	TRBV9	TRBJ2-1	TGTGCCAGCGATGACTCCGGGAGGTCGAGCTCCTACAATGAGCAGTTCTTC	CASDDSGRSSSYNEQFF
NA	12	once	TRBV3-1/TRBV3-2	TRBJ1-2	TGTGCCAGCAGCCAAGCCTACTATGGCTACACCTTC	CASSQAYYGYTF
TRBD2	17	NA	TRBV2	TRBJ2-1	TGTGCCAGCAGGTTTGATACAGCGAGCGGGGGTCGCAATGAGCAGTTCTTC	CASRFDTASGGRNEQFF
NA	12	NA	TRBV7-9	TRBJ2-1	TGTGCCGCCGGTACTAGTTATGATGAGCAGTTCTTC	CAAGTSYDEQFF
NA	14	NA	TRBV27	TRBJ2-7	TGTGCCAGCAGTTTACGAGGGTACTCTTACGAGCAGTACTTC	CASSLRGYSYEQYF
NA	14	NA	TRBV19	TRBJ2-1	TGTGCCAGTAGCGCTAGTCGGGGGGCGGATGAGCAGTTCTTC	CASSASRGADEQFF
TRBD1	13	NA	TRBV14	TRBJ1-2	TGTGCCAGCAGCGGGACAGGGGACTATGGCTACACCTTC	CASSGTGDYGYTF
TRBD1	14	NA	TRBV7-2	TRBJ2-5	TGTGCCAGCGCATTGGGGACAGTGCAAGAGACCCAGTACTTC	CASALGTVQETQYF
TRBD1	17	NA	TRBV19	TRBJ1-6	TGTGCCAGTAGTAAGATCCGGGACAGGGGGTTCATTTCACCCCTCCACTTT	CASSKIRDRGFISPLHF
NA	14	NA	TRBV6-5	TRBJ1-5	TGTGCCAGCAGCCTAAACCGGGGGAATCAGCCCCAGCATTTT	CASSLNRGNQPQHF
NA	13	NA	TRBV5-8	TRBJ1-5	TGTGCCGCGAGTCCGGGATGGGGACAGCCCCAGCATTTT	CAASPGWGQPQHF
TRBD1	13	NA	TRBV19	TRBJ1-1	TGTGCCAGTAGCCAGGGGGGCGCAACTGAAGCTTTCTTT	CASSQGGATEAFF
TRBD1	15	NA	TRBV30	TRBJ1-3	TGTGCCTGGGGCGGACAGGGGGCGCTTGGAAACACCATATATTTT	CAWGGQGALGNTIYF
TRBD1	19	NA	TRBV27	TRBJ1-2	TGTGCCAGCAGTCAAACAATCCGGGACAGGGTACCTCCCGGCTATGGCTACACCTTC	CASSQTIRDRVPPGYGYTF
NA	16	NA	TRBV6-4	TRBJ1-2	TGTGCCAGCAGTAGAGCAGGGGACCCCTCTAACTATGGCTACACCTTC	CASSRAGDPSNYGYTF
TRBD1	14	once	TRBV27	TRBJ2-2	TGTGCCAGCAGTTTTGGGCAGGGGGTCGGGGAGCTGTTTTTT	CASSFGQGVGELFF
TRBD2	13	NA	TRBV30	TRBJ2-3	TGTGCCTGGAGCGGGGGGACGAGGGATACGCAGTATTTT	CAWSGGTRDTQYF
TRBD2	19	NA	TRBV4-2	TRBJ2-3	TGTGCCAGCAGCCAAGTTAGTTTGCCTAGCGGGGGGTTTAGGGATACGCAGTATTTT	CASSQVSLPSGGFRDTQYF
NA	13	once	TRBV9	TRBJ1-1	TGTGCCAGCAGCGTAGGTCCAACGAGTGAAGCTTTCTTT	CASSVGPTSEAFF
TRBD1	18	NA	TRBV10-1	TRBJ1-6	TGCGCCAGCAGTGACACCGGGACAGGGGGCACCTATAATTCACCCCTCCACTTT	CASSDTGTGGTYNSPLHF
NA	16	NA	TRBV6-5	TRBJ1-3	TGTGCCAGCAGTTACTCGGCGGTTCCCTCTGGAAACACCATATATTTT	CASSYSAVPSGNTIYF
TRBD1	14	few	TRBV30	TRBJ1-3	TGTGCCTCTAGGGGACAGGGAGCTGGAAACACCATATATTTT	CASRGQGAGNTIYF
TRBD1	14	NA	TRBV29-1	TRBJ2-3	TGCAGCGCCGCACAGGGGTCGAAGAGAGATACGCAGTATTTT	CSAAQGSKRDTQYF
TRBD2	18	NA	TRBV4-2	TRBJ2-3	TGTGCCAGCAGCCACCTACCGGGGGCGGGGGGTAGCACAGATACGCAGTATTTT	CASSHLPGAGGSTDTQYF
NA	15	NA	TRBV4-1	TRBJ1-2	TGCGCCAGCAGCCAAGCGGACCAGGGGCACTATGGCTACACCTTC	CASSQADQGHYGYTF
NA	15	NA	TRBV4-1	TRBJ2-5	TGCGCCAGCAGCCAAGCGGACACACGACAAGAGACCCAGTACTTC	CASSQADTRQETQYF
TRBD2	17	NA	TRBV6-4	TRBJ2-1	TGTGCCAGCAGTGACTCGGCTAGCGGGGGGGATTACAATGAGCAGTTCTTC	CASSDSASGGDYNEQFF
TRBD1	15	NA	TRBV28	TRBJ2-2	TGTGCCAGCACCTCCGGGACAGGGGGTACCGGGGAGCTGTTTTTT	CASTSGTGGTGELFF
NA	16	NA	TRBV24-1	TRBJ2-1	TGTGCCACCAGTGATGGGGCGGGGAGCTCCTACAATGAGCAGTTCTTC	CATSDGAGSSYNEQFF
NA	14	NA	TRBV19	TRBJ1-3	TGTGCCAGTAGGGGCAGGGGAACTGGAAACACCATATATTTT	CASRGRGTGNTIYF
NA	11	NA	TRBV2	TRBJ1-1	TGTGCCAGTATCGACTACACTGAAGCTTTCTTT	CASIDYTEAFF
NA	13	once	TRBV2	TRBJ1-5	TGTGCCAGCAGTCTCGGGTTGAATCAGCCCCAGCATTTT	CASSLGLNQPQHF
NA	16	NA	TRBV4-3	TRBJ2-2	TGCGCCAGCAGCCATCGCCTGACAGGTTTGGGCGGGGAGCTGTTTTTT	CASSHRLTGLGGELFF
TRBD1	14	NA	TRBV2	TRBJ1-1	TGTGCCAGCAGAGAAGGACAGGGAAAACTAATCGTCTTCTTT	CASREGQGKLIVFF
NA	14	NA	TRBV5-1	TRBJ1-2	TGCGCCAGCAGCCCTATTGGGACATCCTATGGCTACACCTTC	CASSPIGTSYGYTF
TRBD1	18	NA	TRBV11-3	TRBJ1-1	TGTGCCAGCAGCCCTGGGGGTGGGATGCCGGGACAGGCCACTGAAGCTTTCTTT	CASSPGGGMPGQATEAFF
TRBD1	14	NA	TRBV10-3	TRBJ1-5	TGTGCCATCATGGCGACAGGGGGCAATCAGCCCCAGCATTTT	CAIMATGGNQPQHF
NA	17	NA	TRBV6-1	TRBJ2-3	TGTGCCAGCAGTGGCGGCCGGACAGACCGTGAGTCAGATACGCAGTATTTT	CASSGGRTDRESDTQYF
TRBD2	17	NA	TRBV5-6	TRBJ2-2	TGTGCCAGCAGCTTAGCGGGGTGGACGTCCAGCACCGGGGAGCTGTTTTTT	CASSLAGWTSSTGELFF
TRBD1	15	NA	TRBV7-9	TRBJ1-4	TGTGCCAGCAGCAGCCGGGACAGTTTTACTGAAAAACTGTTTTTT	CASSSRDSFTEKLFF
TRBD2	16	once	TRBV5-3	TRBJ2-3	TGTGCCAACCCCCGACTAGCGGCGGATCGTGGAGATACGCAGTATTTT	CANPRLAADRGDTQYF
NA	13	NA	TRBV5-5	TRBJ1-1	TGTGCCAGCAGCTTGGCAGTCCCAACTGAAGCTTTCTTT	CASSLAVPTEAFF
NA	14	NA	TRBV19	TRBJ1-5	TGTGCCAGTACCACAACGGGGGTAGGGCAGCCCCAGCATTTT	CASTTTGVGQPQHF
NA	12	NA	TRBV30	TRBJ1-2	TGTGCCTGGAGTTCGGGTGGCTATGGCTACACCTTC	CAWSSGGYGYTF
NA	18	NA	TRBV7-2	TRBJ1-5	TGTGCCAGCACCGCAACAGGGTGGAGTTCTTATAGCAATCAGCCCCAGCATTTT	CASTATGWSSYSNQPQHF
TRBD2	13	NA	TRBV7-9	TRBJ2-7	TGTGCCAGCAGCTTAGGTAGAGCGGGGGAGCAGTACTTC	CASSLGRAGEQYF
NA	16	NA	TRBV11-2	TRBJ1-3	TGTGCCAGCAGCTTAGATCCGGTCGACTCTGGAAACACCATATATTTT	CASSLDPVDSGNTIYF
NA	14	NA	TRBV3-1/TRBV3-2	TRBJ1-6	TGTGCCAGCAGCCAAGCGGCGGGGGATTCACCCCTCCACTTT	CASSQAAGDSPLHF
TRBD1	19	NA	TRBV3-1/TRBV3-2	TRBJ1-6	TGTGCCAGCAGCCAAGATCGTTCCCCCAGAGACAGGGGAAATTCACCCCTCCACTTT	CASSQDRSPRDRGNSPLHF
TRBD2	15	NA	TRBV6-5	TRBJ2-5	TGTGCCAGCAGTTTAACTAGCGGGACAATAGAGACCCAGTACTTC	CASSLTSGTIETQYF
NA	11	few	TRBV6-5	TRBJ1-1	TGTGCCAGCATGAGGTCCTTTGCGGCTTTCTTT	CASMRSFAAFF
NA	12	NA	TRBV5-6	TRBJ1-2	TGTGCCAGCAGCCGGACATTCTATGGCTACACCTTC	CASSRTFYGYTF
TRBD1	16	NA	TRBV9	TRBJ2-5	TGTGCCAGCAGCGCTCTCACAGGGGCATGGCAAGAGACCCAGTACTTC	CASSALTGAWQETQYF
TRBD2	16	NA	TRBV7-2	TRBJ2-3	TGTGCCAGCAGCTTTAGCGGGGGGGCCAATGCAGATACGCAGTATTTT	CASSFSGGANADTQYF
NA	13	NA	TRBV28	TRBJ2-6	TGTGCCAGCAGCGAGGTATTGGCCAACGTCCTGACTTTC	CASSEVLANVLTF
NA	17	NA	TRBV9	TRBJ1-3	TGTGCCAGCAGCGAGGCGGAGGGGCGCCTCTCTGGAAACACCATATATTTT	CASSEAEGRLSGNTIYF